The clone carrying this T cell receptor beta chain was counted a single time. The antigen remains undetermined. Some clones are missing from TCRdb's copy, which holds only in-frame ones; the method was immunoSEQ multiplex PCR. The sample contains around 88,000 clones, over 60% of which appear only once. The sample is drawn from a study of shared clonotypes between healthy human individuals. Overall study context: Serving as donors were two women and a few men, whose ages spanned 18 to 49.

General study points: Richness estimates generally favored naive over memory subsets.

Material: memory CD8+ T cells sorted from blood. The sample's subset: CD45RO+ cells pooled with CCR7-negative TemRA cells. This TCR derives from a man under 40 in good health.

The CDR3 here is CASSLVGGSALGYNEQFF. CDR3 DNA sequence: TGTGCCAGCAGCTTAGTTGGCGGGAGTGCCCTGGGTTACAATGAGCAGTTCTTC. The chain couples TRBV11-2 to TRBJ2-1, with 7 bases lining up with TRBD2. Trimming cost V 1 base and J 4 bases; bases outside gene matches: 13. This CDR3 contains 18 residues. Germline V CDR1 and CDR2: SGHAT, FQNNGV.